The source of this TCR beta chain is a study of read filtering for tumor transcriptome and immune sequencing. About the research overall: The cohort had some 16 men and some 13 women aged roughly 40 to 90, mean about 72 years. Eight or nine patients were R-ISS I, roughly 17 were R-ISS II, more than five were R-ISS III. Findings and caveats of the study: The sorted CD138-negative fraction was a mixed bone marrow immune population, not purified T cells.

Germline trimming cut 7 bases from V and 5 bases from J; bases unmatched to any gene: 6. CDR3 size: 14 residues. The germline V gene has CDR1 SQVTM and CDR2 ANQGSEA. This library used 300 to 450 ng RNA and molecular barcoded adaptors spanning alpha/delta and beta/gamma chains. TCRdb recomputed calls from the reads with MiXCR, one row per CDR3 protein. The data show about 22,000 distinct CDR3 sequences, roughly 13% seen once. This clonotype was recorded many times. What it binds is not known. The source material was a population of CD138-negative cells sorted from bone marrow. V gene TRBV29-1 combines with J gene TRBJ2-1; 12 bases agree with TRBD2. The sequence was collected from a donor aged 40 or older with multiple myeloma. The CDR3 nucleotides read TGCAGCGCCAGACTAGCGGGAGCAAACAATGAGCAGTTCTTC. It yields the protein CSARLAGANNEQFF.